Following are 10 T cell receptor beta chains from one sample sequenced in a study of cytomegalovirus exposure and HLA in healthy donors. 13 Jbeta primers and 60 Vbeta primers were used for the PCR. TCRdb's copy holds only in-frame clones and misses some; the assay was immunoSEQ multiplex PCR. The data show approximately 220,000 clones, about 83% seen once. The sample comprised PBMCs. Receptors were obtained from a girl between 10 and 17 years old in good health and CMV-seronegative.

This chain connects TRBV19 to TRBJ2-1, with TRBD2 identical over 10 bases. The CDR3 extends over 18 amino acids. The V gene end was trimmed by 5 bases and the J gene end by 8 bases; junction bases not matched to a gene: 18. CDR1 is LNHDA and CDR2 is SQIVND in the germline V gene (reference sequence). The CDR3 region is CASSSTMGASGGFHEQFF. CDR3 sequence (DNA): TGTGCCAGTAGTTCCACCATGGGGGCTAGCGGGGGATTCCATGAGCAGTTCTTC. Full variable domain (remainder filled in from reference TRBV19 and TRBJ2-1): DGGITQSPKYLFRKEGQNVTLSCEQNLNHDAMYWYRQDPGQGLRLIYYSQIVNDFQKGDIAEGYSVSREKKESFPLTVTSAQKNPTAFYLCASSSTMGASGGFHEQFFGPGTRLTVL.

The gene calls are TRBV5-4 and TRBJ2-7; D is uncertain. CDR3 length equals 17 residues. Germline V CDR1 and CDR2: SGHNT, YYREEE (reference sequence). V was cut by 0 bases and J by 7 bases, with 23 bases left in between. The CDR3 sequence: CASSLVGQSERSQEQYF. CDR3 bases: TGTGCCAGCAGCTTGGTTGGTCAGTCCGAGAGGTCTCAAGAGCAGTACTTC.

J is TRBJ2-5 and V is TRBV11-2; D possibly corresponds to TRBD1 (5 bases). Between the trimmed V and J ends, which lost 1 base and 5 bases, there was a span of 14 bases. This CDR3 is built from 15 residues. Germline assignment: CDR1 SGHAT and CDR2 FQNNGV. In DNA form, the CDR3 reads TGTGCCAGCAGCTTAGCCGTCAGGGCGGAGGAGACCCAGTACTTC. Encoded protein: CASSLAVRAEETQYF.

The chain has TRBV28 and TRBJ2-7, with TRBD1 as a possible D gene (6 bases). From germline, CDR1 is MDHEN and CDR2 SYDVKM. The CDR3 is 14 residues long. V gave up 3 bases and J gave up 5 bases, with 14 bases separating them. CDR3 DNA: TGTGCCAGCAGTTTCCGACAGGTCCTCCACGAGCAGTACTTC. This codes for CASSFRQVLHEQYF.

This chain connects TRBV11-2 to TRBJ2-1; 13 bases are shared with TRBD2. CDR1 and CDR2 (germline): SGHAT, FQNNGV. The CDR3 is 15 amino acids. Unmatched junction bases numbered 5, after V lost 6 bases and J lost 6 bases. This CDR3 is CASRWTSGSGNEQFF. The CDR3 nucleotides read TGTGCCAGCAGATGGACTAGCGGGAGTGGCAATGAGCAGTTCTTC.

J is TRBJ1-5 and V is TRBV15; 9 nucleotides agree with TRBD1. The CDR3 contains 16 residues. Germline-derived CDR1 and CDR2 are LNHNV and YYDKDF (reference sequence). Trimming took 1 base from V and 5 from J; bases not matched to a gene: 6. The CDR3 loop is CATSRAGTGPYQPQHF. The CDR3 DNA is TGTGCCACCAGCAGAGCCGGGACAGGGCCCTATCAGCCCCAGCATTTT.

V and J are TRBV27 and TRBJ1-2, with TRBD1 as a possible D gene (5 bases). Germline values: CDR1 MNHEY, CDR2 SMNVEV (reference sequence). With 6 bases removed from V and 2 bases from J, the gap between germline ends came to 13 bases. There are 14 residues in the CDR3. DNA of the CDR3: TGTGCCAGCAGCCGGGACGGGGGGAACTATGGCTACACCTTC. Its translation: CASSRDGGNYGYTF.

The chain recombines TRBV11-1 with TRBJ2-1; 8 nucleotides line up with TRBD2. Germline loops: CDR1 SGHAT, CDR2 FQDESV (reference sequence). The V and J ends lost 1 base and 5 bases, in that order; junction bases with no gene match: 7. The CDR3 length is 16 residues. The chain's CDR3 is CASSLGGRGGDNEQFF. The CDR3 coding sequence is TGTGCCAGCAGCTTAGGAGGTCGGGGGGGAGACAATGAGCAGTTCTTC.

This chain joins TRBV2 and TRBJ2-1; D unclear. The CDR3 runs to 11 residues. CDR1 SNHLY and CDR2 FYNNEI come from the germline V gene. V was trimmed by 11 bases and J by 5 bases, leaving 10 bases between them. CDR3 protein: CAPETNNEQFF. The CDR3 nucleotides are TGTGCCCCAGAAACTAACAATGAGCAGTTCTTC.

J is TRBJ1-2 and V is TRBV4-3, with 7 bases identical to TRBD1. Germline CDR1 reads LGHNA; CDR2 reads YSLEER. The CDR3 spans 17 residues. V lost 1 base and J lost 2; bases outside the gene matches: 10. The CDR3 loop reads CASSQVATGWNNYGYTF. The CDR3, as DNA: TGCGCCAGCAGCCAAGTCGCGACAGGGTGGAACAACTATGGCTACACCTTC.